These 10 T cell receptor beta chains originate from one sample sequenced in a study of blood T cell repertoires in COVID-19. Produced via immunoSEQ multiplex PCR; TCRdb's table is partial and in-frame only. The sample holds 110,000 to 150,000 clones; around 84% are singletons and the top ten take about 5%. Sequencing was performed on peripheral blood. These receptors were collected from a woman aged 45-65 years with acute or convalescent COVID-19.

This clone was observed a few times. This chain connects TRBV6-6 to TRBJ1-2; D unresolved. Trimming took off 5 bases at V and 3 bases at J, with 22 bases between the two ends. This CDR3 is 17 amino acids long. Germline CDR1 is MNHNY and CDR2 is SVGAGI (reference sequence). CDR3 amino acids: CASSLPPDRPGHYGYTF. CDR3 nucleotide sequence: TGTGCCAGCAGTCTACCCCCGGATCGGCCAGGCCACTATGGCTACACCTTC.

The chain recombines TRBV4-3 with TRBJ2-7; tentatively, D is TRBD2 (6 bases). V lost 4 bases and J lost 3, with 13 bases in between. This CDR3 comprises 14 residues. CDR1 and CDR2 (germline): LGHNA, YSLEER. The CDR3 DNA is TGCGCCAGCAGCCCGCAGGAGGGGCACTACGAGCAGTACTTC. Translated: CASSPQEGHYEQYF.

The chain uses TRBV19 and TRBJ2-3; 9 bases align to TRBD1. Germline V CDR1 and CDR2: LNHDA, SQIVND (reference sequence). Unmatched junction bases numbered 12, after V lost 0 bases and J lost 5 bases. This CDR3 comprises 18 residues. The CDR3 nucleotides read TGTGCCAGTAGTATAGATCATAGTAGGACAGGGGTAGGAGATACGCAGTATTTT. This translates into CASSIDHSRTGVGDTQYF.

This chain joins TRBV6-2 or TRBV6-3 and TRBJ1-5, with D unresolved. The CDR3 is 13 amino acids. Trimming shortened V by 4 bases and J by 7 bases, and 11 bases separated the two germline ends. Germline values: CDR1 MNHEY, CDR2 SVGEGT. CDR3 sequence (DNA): TGTGCCAGCAGTTTCCGAAGGAGACAGCCCCAGCATTTT. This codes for CASSFRRRQPQHF.

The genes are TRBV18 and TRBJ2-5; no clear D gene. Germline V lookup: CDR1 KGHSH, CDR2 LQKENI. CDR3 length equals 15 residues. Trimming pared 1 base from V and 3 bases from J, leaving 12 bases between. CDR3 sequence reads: CASSPLIADEETQYF. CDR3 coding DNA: TGTGCCAGCTCACCACTTATAGCAGATGAAGAGACCCAGTACTTC.

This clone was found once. The CDR3 region has the DNA TGTGCCAGCAGCTCAACCCACGGCGGGGCTGAAGCTTTCTTT. The encoded protein is CASSSTHGGAEAFF. The chain couples TRBV7-8 to TRBJ1-1; D not resolved. V lost 4 bases to trimming and J lost 6 bases, with 15 bases between them. In germline, CDR1 is SGHVS, CDR2 FQNEAQ. CDR3 length: 14 amino acids. Variable domain in full (rest from reference TRBV7-8 and TRBJ1-1): GAGVSQSPRYKVAKRGQDVALRCDPISGHVSLFWYQQALGQGPEFLTYFQNEAQLDKSGLPSDRFFAERPEGSVSTLKIQRTQQEDSAVYLCASSSTHGGAEAFFGQGTRLTVV.

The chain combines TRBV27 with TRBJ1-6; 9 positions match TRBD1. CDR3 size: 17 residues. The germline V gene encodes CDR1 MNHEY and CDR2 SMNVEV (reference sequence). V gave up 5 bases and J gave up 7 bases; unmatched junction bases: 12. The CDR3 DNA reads TGTGCCAGCAGTCCATTCGACAGGGGGAGTCTGAATTCACCCCTCCACTTT. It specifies CASSPFDRGSLNSPLHF.

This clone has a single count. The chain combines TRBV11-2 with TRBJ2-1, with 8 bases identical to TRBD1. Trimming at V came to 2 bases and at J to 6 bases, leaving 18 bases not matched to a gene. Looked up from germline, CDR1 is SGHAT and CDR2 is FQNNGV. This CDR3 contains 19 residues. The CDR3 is CASSLLRRDRTKGANEQFF. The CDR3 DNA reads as TGTGCCAGCAGCTTACTTCGCCGGGACAGGACCAAAGGGGCCAATGAGCAGTTCTTC.

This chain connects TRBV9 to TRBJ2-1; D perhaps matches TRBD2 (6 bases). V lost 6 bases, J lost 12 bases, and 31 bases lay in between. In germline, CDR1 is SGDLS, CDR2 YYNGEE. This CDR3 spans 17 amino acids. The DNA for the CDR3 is TGTGCCAGCACCGAAAACGCGATGGAGGGTATTGGCCCCCGGCAGTTCTTC. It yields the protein CASTENAMEGIGPRQFF.

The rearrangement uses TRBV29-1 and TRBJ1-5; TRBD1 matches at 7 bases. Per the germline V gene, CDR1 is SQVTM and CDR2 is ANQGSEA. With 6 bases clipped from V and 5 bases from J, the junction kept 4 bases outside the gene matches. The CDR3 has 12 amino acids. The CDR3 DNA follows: TGCAGCGTCGCGGGACAGCATCAGCCCCAGCATTTT. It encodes CSVAGQHQPQHF.